This TCR beta chain is drawn from a study of shared clonotypes between healthy human individuals. Each subset's genomic DNA was split evenly across several immunoSEQ plates. The replicate PCRs on unsorted PBMC were given around 280 ng DNA, which is some 32,000 T cell genomes. Clones were read by immunoSEQ multiplex PCR, and TCRdb kept only the in-frame ones, dropping some. The data hold 450,000 to 500,000 clones, with 65% to 80% observed a single time. Sequenced material: PBMCs. The clonotype comes from a woman aged 35 to 49 in good health. Some clones in this sample may be carry-over from other donors' samples.

The CDR3: CASSSRGLVDTQYF. The DNA of the CDR3 is TGTGCCAGCAGTTCCCGGGGGCTGGTAGATACGCAGTATTTT. The chain uses TRBV27 and TRBJ2-3, with D perhaps matching TRBD1 or TRBD2 (6 bases each). Germline V lookup: CDR1 MNHEY, CDR2 SMNVEV (reference sequence). V dropped 4 bases and J dropped 5 bases, with 13 bases sitting between them. CDR3 length: 14 amino acids.